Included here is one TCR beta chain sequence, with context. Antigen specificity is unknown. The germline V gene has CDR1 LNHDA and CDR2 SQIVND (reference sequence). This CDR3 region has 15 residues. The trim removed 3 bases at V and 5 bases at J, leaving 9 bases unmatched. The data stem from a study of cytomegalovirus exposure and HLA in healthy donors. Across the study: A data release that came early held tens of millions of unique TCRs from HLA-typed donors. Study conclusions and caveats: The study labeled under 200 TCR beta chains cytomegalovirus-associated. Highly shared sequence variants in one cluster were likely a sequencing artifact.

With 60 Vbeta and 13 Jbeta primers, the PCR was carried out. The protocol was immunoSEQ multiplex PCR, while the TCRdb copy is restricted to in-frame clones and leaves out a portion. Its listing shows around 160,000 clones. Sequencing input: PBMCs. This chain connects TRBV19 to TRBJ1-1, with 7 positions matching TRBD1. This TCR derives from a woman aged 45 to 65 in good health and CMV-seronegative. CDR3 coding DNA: TGTGCCAGTAGTATCGCTTCCAGGGGGGTTACTGAAGCTTTCTTT. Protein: CASSIASRGVTEAFF.